A selection of T cell receptor beta chains follows, all from one sample in a study of blood T cell repertoires in COVID-19. Data came from immunoSEQ multiplex PCR; TCRdb stores just in-frame clones and leaves some out. The table shows hundreds of thousands of clones, with 83% occurring only once. What was sequenced was peripheral blood. These TCRs come from a woman between 25 and 40 years old with COVID-19, enrolled during active disease. Both conserved end residues are part of each CDR3. The D gene is left open where the match is weak. The size of a clone is reported for some rows only, either as once, few or many, or as a class for expanded clones.

j_call | d_call | clone_size | v_call | cdr3_aa | cdr3_nt
TRBJ1-6 | NA | NA | TRBV5-1 | CASSLAIQGNSPLHF | TGCGCCAGCAGCTTGGCCATACAGGGAAATTCACCCCTCCACTTT
TRBJ2-3 | TRBD2 | NA | TRBV27 | CASRYSGYTDTQYF | TGTGCCAGCAGATATAGCGGGTACACAGATACGCAGTATTTT
TRBJ2-1 | TRBD1 | once | TRBV5-5 | CASRDTRKGANEQFF | TGTGCCAGCAGAGACACACGGAAGGGGGCGAATGAGCAGTTCTTC
TRBJ1-5 | NA | few | TRBV4-1 | CASSKQGGEDQPQHF | TGCGCCAGCAGCAAACAGGGTGGGGAAGATCAGCCCCAGCATTTT
TRBJ2-4 | NA | NA | TRBV28 | CASSLVQGNQYF | TGTGCCAGCAGTTTGGTCCAGGGCAATCAGTACTTC
TRBJ2-7 | TRBD2 | NA | TRBV6-6 | CASSEGLVGEQYF | TGTGCCAGCAGTGAGGGACTAGTGGGCGAGCAGTACTTC
TRBJ2-1 | TRBD2 | NA | TRBV7-6 | CASSESGTSGDEFF | TGTGCCAGCAGCGAGTCCGGGACTAGCGGGGATGAGTTCTTC
TRBJ1-5 | NA | NA | TRBV19 | CASSVIVRGVNQPQHF | TGTGCCAGTAGTGTTATAGTCCGGGGGGTAAATCAGCCCCAGCATTTT
TRBJ1-2 | NA | NA | TRBV7-9 | CASSLAEGVHGYTF | TGTGCCAGCAGCTTAGCAGAAGGGGTTCACGGCTACACCTTC
TRBJ2-1 | TRBD2 | once | TRBV3-1/TRBV3-2 | CASRGLAGPVDEQFF | TGTGCCAGCAGAGGACTAGCGGGGCCTGTGGATGAGCAGTTCTTC
TRBJ1-2 | TRBD1 | NA | TRBV10-3 | CAIQAPDRASYGYTF | TGTGCCATCCAAGCCCCCGACAGGGCGTCCTATGGCTACACCTTC
TRBJ1-4 | TRBD1 | few | TRBV27 | CASSLLGTGTANEKLFF | TGTGCCAGCAGTTTACTGGGGACAGGGACGGCTAATGAAAAACTGTTTTTT
TRBJ2-5 | TRBD1 | NA | TRBV9 | CASSVDGTGQETQYF | TGTGCCAGCAGCGTAGACGGGACAGGCCAAGAGACCCAGTACTTC
TRBJ2-3 | NA | NA | TRBV28 | CASLQGITDTQYF | TGTGCCAGCCTTCAGGGGATCACAGATACGCAGTATTTT
TRBJ1-2 | NA | once | TRBV29-1 | CSVGAGVGDGYTF | TGCAGCGTTGGGGCAGGGGTTGGAGATGGCTACACCTTC
TRBJ1-1 | NA | NA | TRBV28 | CASSVPAGGITEAFF | TGTGCCAGCAGTGTCCCCGCGGGCGGTATCACTGAAGCTTTCTTT
TRBJ2-2 | NA | NA | TRBV5-1 | CASSSFPGVRDTGELFF | TGCGCCAGCAGCTCATTCCCCGGGGTAAGGGACACCGGGGAGCTGTTTTTT
TRBJ1-5 | NA | NA | TRBV5-6 | CASSLKGGAQPQHF | TGTGCCAGCAGCTTGAAGGGAGGGGCTCAGCCCCAGCATTTT
TRBJ2-2 | NA | NA | TRBV4-2 | CASSPSPLSASDTGELFF | TGTGCCAGCAGCCCCAGCCCTTTGTCGGCTAGCGACACCGGGGAGCTGTTTTTT
TRBJ1-5 | NA | few | TRBV11-2 | CASSLDLGSGQPQHF | TGTGCCAGCAGCTTAGATCTAGGGAGCGGGCAGCCCCAGCATTTT
TRBJ2-3 | NA | NA | TRBV4-3 | CASSQGGLSSSTDTQYF | TGCGCCAGCAGCCAAGGGGGACTTTCTTCTAGCACAGATACGCAGTATTTT
TRBJ1-1 | TRBD1 | NA | TRBV5-1 | CASSLERDREAFF | TGCGCCAGCAGCTTGGAAAGGGACAGGGAGGCTTTCTTT
TRBJ1-2 | TRBD1 | NA | TRBV11-2 | CASSSLRGPGGYTF | TGTGCCAGCAGCTCTCTTAGGGGGCCCGGGGGCTACACCTTC
TRBJ2-7 | NA | NA | TRBV6-5 | CASSSNWGSAPGGKYF | TGTGCCAGCAGTTCGAACTGGGGTAGCGCTCCCGGAGGGAAGTACTTC
TRBJ1-3 | TRBD1 | NA | TRBV6-1 | CASSEAGTGAGNTIYF | TGTGCCAGCAGTGAAGCGGGGACAGGAGCTGGAAACACCATATATTTT
TRBJ1-1 | NA | NA | TRBV7-2 | CASSFALTEAFF | TGTGCCAGCAGCTTTGCCCTGACGGAGGCTTTCTTT
TRBJ2-7 | NA | NA | TRBV5-6 | CASSFGQASYEQYF | TGTGCCAGCAGCTTTGGGCAGGCCAGCTACGAGCAGTACTTC
TRBJ2-1 | NA | once | TRBV12-3/TRBV12-4 | CASSPTSSEQFF | TGTGCCAGCAGCCCTACTAGCAGCGAGCAGTTCTTC
TRBJ1-5 | TRBD1 | NA | TRBV7-9 | CASSSGTGHQPQHF | TGTGCCAGCAGCTCCGGGACAGGTCATCAGCCCCAGCATTTT
TRBJ1-4 | TRBD1 | NA | TRBV5-5 | CASRGQGGTNEKLFF | TGTGCCAGCAGAGGACAGGGTGGCACTAATGAAAAACTGTTTTTT
TRBJ1-2 | TRBD1 | NA | TRBV28 | CASSPPSRGGDGYTF | TGTGCCAGCAGTCCCCCATCCCGAGGGGGCGATGGCTACACCTTC
TRBJ1-5 | NA | NA | TRBV9 | CAPRVGNQPQHF | TGTGCTCCCCGGGTGGGCAATCAGCCCCAGCATTTT
TRBJ2-5 | TRBD1 | NA | TRBV19 | CASSIYRGAETQYF | TGTGCCAGTAGTATTTACAGGGGGGCCGAGACCCAGTACTTC
TRBJ1-1 | NA | NA | TRBV12-3/TRBV12-4 | CASSHDSTEAFF | TGTGCCAGCAGTCATGACAGCACTGAAGCTTTCTTT
TRBJ2-2 | TRBD1 | NA | TRBV9 | CASSVEGTGVTGELFF | TGTGCCAGCAGCGTAGAGGGGACAGGGGTGACCGGGGAGCTGTTTTTT
TRBJ2-3 | NA | NA | TRBV4-3 | CASSQLYGSTDTQYF | TGCGCCAGCAGCCAACTGTACGGGAGCACAGATACGCAGTATTTT
TRBJ1-5 | TRBD1 | NA | TRBV6-4 | CASSATGGQPQHF | TGTGCCAGCAGTGCCACAGGGGGCCAGCCCCAGCATTTT
TRBJ1-4 | TRBD1 | NA | TRBV27 | CASSLRGQGLEKLFF | TGTGCCAGCAGTTTAAGGGGGCAGGGACTCGAAAAACTGTTTTTT
TRBJ2-7 | TRBD1 | NA | TRBV4-1 | CASSPTGASSYEQYF | TGCGCCAGCAGCCCAACAGGGGCATCATCCTACGAGCAGTACTTC
TRBJ2-5 | NA | few | TRBV6-4 | CASSDVAGAQETQYF | TGTGCCAGCAGTGATGTGGCGGGGGCCCAAGAGACCCAGTACTTC
TRBJ1-2 | NA | NA | TRBV27 | CASSWGVSSVGYTF | TGTGCCAGCAGTTGGGGGGTCTCGTCGGTGGGCTACACCTTC
TRBJ1-1 | NA | NA | TRBV29-1 | CSVEGLMNTEAFF | TGCAGCGTTGAAGGACTGATGAACACTGAAGCTTTCTTT
TRBJ1-1 | TRBD1 | NA | TRBV6-6 | CASSQSLGTGGTEAFF | TGTGCCAGCAGCCAAAGCCTCGGGACAGGCGGGACTGAAGCTTTCTTT
TRBJ2-1 | TRBD1 | NA | TRBV30 | CASRDRRNNEQFF | TGTGCCTCTCGGGACAGGCGGAACAATGAGCAGTTCTTC
TRBJ2-2 | NA | NA | TRBV6-6 | CASSYSSGGVTGELFF | TGTGCCAGCAGTTACTCCAGCGGTGGAGTCACCGGGGAGCTGTTTTTT
TRBJ2-5 | NA | NA | TRBV5-4 | CASSLGGQETQYF | TGTGCCAGCAGCTTGGGAGGGCAAGAGACCCAGTACTTC
TRBJ2-2 | NA | many | TRBV2 | CASRPQDWGTGELFF | TGTGCCAGCAGGCCACAGGATTGGGGCACCGGGGAGCTGTTTTTT
TRBJ2-4 | NA | once | TRBV13 | CASSGRGGRAKNIQYF | TGTGCCAGCAGCGGAAGGGGGGGCAGGGCCAAAAACATTCAGTACTTC
TRBJ2-1 | NA | NA | TRBV19 | CASRGGDYNEQFF | TGTGCCAGTAGAGGGGGAGATTACAATGAGCAGTTCTTC
TRBJ2-2 | NA | NA | TRBV20-1 | CSASGDTYTGELFF | TGCAGTGCTAGTGGGGACACTTACACCGGGGAGCTGTTTTTT
TRBJ2-7 | NA | NA | TRBV30 | CAWSVLRGYEQYF | TGTGCCTGGAGTGTACTAAGGGGCTACGAGCAGTACTTC
TRBJ2-2 | TRBD2 | once | TRBV3-1/TRBV3-2 | CASSRGLAGPTNTGELFF | TGTGCCAGCAGCAGAGGGCTAGCGGGACCCACGAACACCGGGGAGCTGTTTTTT
TRBJ2-5 | NA | NA | TRBV3-1/TRBV3-2 | CASSLVTQETQYF | TGTGCCAGCAGCCTGGTCACTCAAGAGACCCAGTACTTC